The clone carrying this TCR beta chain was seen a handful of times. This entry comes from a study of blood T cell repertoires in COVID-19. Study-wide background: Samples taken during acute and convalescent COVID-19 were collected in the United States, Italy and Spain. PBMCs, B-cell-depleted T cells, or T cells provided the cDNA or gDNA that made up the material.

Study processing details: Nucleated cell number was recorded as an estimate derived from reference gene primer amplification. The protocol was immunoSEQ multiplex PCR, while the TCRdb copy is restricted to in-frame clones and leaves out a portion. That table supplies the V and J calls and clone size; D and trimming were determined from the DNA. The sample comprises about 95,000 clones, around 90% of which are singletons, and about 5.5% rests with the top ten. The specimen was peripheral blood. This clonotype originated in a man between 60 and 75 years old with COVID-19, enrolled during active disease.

The DNA for the CDR3 is TGTGCCAGCGGGCAGTTGTCAACTAATGAAAAACTGTTTTTT. Translating gives CASGQLSTNEKLFF. V gene TRBV6-5 combines with J gene TRBJ1-4; unclear D gene. Germline values: CDR1 MNHEY, CDR2 SVGAGI. The CDR3 contains 14 residues. V lost 8 bases and J lost 0, with 10 bases in between.